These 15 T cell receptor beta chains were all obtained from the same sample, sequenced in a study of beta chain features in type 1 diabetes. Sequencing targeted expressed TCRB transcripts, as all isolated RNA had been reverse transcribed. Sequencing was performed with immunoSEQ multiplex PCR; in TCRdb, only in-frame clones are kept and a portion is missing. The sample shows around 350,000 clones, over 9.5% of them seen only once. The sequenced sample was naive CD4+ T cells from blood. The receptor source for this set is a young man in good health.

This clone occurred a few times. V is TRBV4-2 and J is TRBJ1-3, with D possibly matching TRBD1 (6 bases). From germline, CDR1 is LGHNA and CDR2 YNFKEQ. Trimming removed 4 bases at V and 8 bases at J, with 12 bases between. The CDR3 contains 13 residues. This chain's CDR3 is CASSRGLEDTIYF. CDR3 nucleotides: TGTGCCAGCAGCCGGGGGCTAGAGGACACCATATATTTT.

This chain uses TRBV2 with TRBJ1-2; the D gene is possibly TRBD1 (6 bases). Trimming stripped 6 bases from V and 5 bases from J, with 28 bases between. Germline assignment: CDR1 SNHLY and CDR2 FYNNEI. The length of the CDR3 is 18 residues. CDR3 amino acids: CASSVTGTRNPGGYGYTF. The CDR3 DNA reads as TGTGCCAGCAGCGTAACCGGGACACGAAACCCCGGGGGGTATGGCTACACCTTC.

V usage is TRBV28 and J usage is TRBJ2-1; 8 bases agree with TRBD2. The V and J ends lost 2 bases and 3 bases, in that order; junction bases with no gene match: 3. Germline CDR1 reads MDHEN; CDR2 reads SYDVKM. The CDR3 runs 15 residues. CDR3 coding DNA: TGTGCCAGCAGTTTAGGTAGCGGGATCTACAATGAGCAGTTCTTC. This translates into CASSLGSGIYNEQFF.

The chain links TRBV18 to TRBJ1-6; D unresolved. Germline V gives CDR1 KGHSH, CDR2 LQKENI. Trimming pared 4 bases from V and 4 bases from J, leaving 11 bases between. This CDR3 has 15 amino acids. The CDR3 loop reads CASSLSGSYNSPLHF. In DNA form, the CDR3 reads TGTGCCAGCTCACTTTCGGGGAGTTATAATTCACCCCTCCACTTT.

CDR3: CASSLRGTSFGELFF. Here the CDR3 DNA reads TGTGCCAGCAGCTTGAGGGGGACTAGCTTCGGGGAGCTGTTTTTT. The genes are TRBV11-2 and TRBJ2-2, with 9 bases that match TRBD2. Germline loops: CDR1 SGHAT, CDR2 FQNNGV. CDR3 length: 15 residues. Trimming removed 3 bases from V and 7 bases from J; junction bases left unmatched: 6.

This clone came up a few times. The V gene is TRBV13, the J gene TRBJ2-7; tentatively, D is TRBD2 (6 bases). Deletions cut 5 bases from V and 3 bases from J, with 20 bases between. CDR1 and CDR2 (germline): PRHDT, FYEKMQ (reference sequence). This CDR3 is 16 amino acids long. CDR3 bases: TGTGCCAGCAGCCGAGCGAGGCGGGGCCGGGACTACGAGCAGTACTTC. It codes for CASSRARRGRDYEQYF.

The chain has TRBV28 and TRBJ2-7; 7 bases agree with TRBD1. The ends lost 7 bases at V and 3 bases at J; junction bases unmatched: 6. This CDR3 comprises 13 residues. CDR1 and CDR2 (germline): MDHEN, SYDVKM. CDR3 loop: CASTEGAFYEQYF. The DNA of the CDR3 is TGTGCCAGCACTGAGGGGGCCTTCTACGAGCAGTACTTC.

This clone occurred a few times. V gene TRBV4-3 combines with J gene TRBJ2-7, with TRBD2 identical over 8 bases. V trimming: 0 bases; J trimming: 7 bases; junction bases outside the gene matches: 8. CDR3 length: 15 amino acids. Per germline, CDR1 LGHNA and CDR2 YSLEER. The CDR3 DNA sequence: TGCGCCAGCAGCCAAGAGGTGTACGCGGGGGGTGAGCAGTACTTC. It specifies CASSQEVYAGGEQYF.

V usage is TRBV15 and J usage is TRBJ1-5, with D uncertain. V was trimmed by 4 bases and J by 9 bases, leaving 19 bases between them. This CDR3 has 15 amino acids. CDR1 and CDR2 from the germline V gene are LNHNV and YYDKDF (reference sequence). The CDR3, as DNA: TGTGCCACCAGCACTCCCATCTCAGGCGTGAGGCCCCAGCATTTT. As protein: CATSTPISGVRPQHF.

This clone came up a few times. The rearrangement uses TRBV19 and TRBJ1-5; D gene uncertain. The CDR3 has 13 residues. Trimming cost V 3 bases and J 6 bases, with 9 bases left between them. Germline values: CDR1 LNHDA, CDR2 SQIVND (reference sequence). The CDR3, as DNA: TGTGCCAGTAGTATCCGGGAGAGTCAGCCCCAGCATTTT. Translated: CASSIRESQPQHF.

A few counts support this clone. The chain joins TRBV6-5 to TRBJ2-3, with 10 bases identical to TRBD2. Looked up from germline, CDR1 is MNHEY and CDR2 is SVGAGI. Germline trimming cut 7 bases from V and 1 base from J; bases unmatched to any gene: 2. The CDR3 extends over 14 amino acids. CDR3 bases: TGTGCCAGCACAGGGACTAGCGGCACAGATACGCAGTATTTT. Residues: CASTGTSGTDTQYF.

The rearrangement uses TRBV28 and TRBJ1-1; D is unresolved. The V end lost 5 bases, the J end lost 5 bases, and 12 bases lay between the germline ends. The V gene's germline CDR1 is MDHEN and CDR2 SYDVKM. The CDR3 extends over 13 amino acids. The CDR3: CASSLPTNTEAFF. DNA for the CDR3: TGTGCCAGCAGTCTCCCGACAAATACTGAAGCTTTCTTT. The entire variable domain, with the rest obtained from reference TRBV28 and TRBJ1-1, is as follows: DVKVTQSSRYLVKRTGEKVFLECVQDMDHENMFWYRQDPGLGLRLIYFSYDVKMKEKGDIPEGYSVSREKKERFSLILESASTNQTSMYLCASSLPTNTEAFFGQGTRLTVV.

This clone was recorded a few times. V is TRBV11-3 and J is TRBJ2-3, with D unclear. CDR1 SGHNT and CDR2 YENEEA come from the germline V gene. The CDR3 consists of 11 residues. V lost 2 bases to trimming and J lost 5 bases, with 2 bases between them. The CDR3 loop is CASSLRDTQYF. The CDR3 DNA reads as TGTGCCAGCAGCTTACGAGATACGCAGTATTTT.

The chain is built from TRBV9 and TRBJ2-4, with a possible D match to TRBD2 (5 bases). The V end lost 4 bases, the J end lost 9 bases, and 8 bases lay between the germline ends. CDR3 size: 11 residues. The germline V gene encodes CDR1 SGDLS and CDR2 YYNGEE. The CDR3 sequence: CASSLGGIQYF. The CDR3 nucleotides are TGTGCCAGCAGCCTCGGAGGCATTCAGTACTTC.

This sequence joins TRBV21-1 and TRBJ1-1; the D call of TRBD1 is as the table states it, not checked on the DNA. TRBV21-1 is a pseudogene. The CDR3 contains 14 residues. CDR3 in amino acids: CASSKDGGNTEAFF. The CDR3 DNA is TGTGCCAGCAGCAAAGATGGGGGCAACACTGAAGCTTTCTTT.